These T cell receptor beta chains were read from a single sample in a study of blood T cell repertoires in COVID-19. Profiled with immunoSEQ multiplex PCR; TCRdb holds only in-frame clones, not every one. There are 450,000 or so clones in the sample; 89% occur only once, and 1.5% to 1.8% lies in the top ten. The sequencing input was peripheral blood. The receptors were gathered from a woman aged 40-49 years with COVID-19, enrolled during active disease. CDR3s include the opening cysteine and the closing phenylalanine or tryptophan. The D gene is left open where the match is weak. Some rows mark clone size as missing; the rest say once, few, many or name a class of expanded clone.

>TRBV7-3|.|TRBJ1-1|.
CASSSTRGTEAFF
TGTGCCAGCAGCTCTACCCGGGGGACTGAAGCTTTCTTT
>TRBV19|once|TRBJ2-7|TRBD2
CASSMVAGGYEQYF
TGTGCCAGTAGTATGGTAGCGGGAGGCTACGAGCAGTACTTC
>TRBV28|.|TRBJ2-7|.
CASSQKTGYEQYF
TGTGCCAGCAGTCAAAAAACGGGGTACGAGCAGTACTTC
>TRBV7-9|.|TRBJ1-5|TRBD1
CASSWGTGGDQPQHF
TGTGCCAGCAGCTGGGGGACAGGGGGCGACCAGCCCCAGCATTTT
>TRBV7-3|.|TRBJ2-1|TRBD2
CASSSTSGGASYNEQFF
TGTGCCAGCAGCTCAACTAGCGGGGGGGCTTCATACAATGAGCAGTTCTTC
>TRBV29-1|.|TRBJ1-6|.
CSVSSGLGSPLHF
TGCAGCGTTTCTTCAGGGTTAGGTTCACCCCTCCACTTT
>TRBV19|.|TRBJ1-4|TRBD1
CASSARGQGREEKLFF
TGTGCCAGTAGTGCTAGAGGACAGGGACGGGAGGAAAAACTGTTTTTT
>TRBV3-1/TRBV3-2|.|TRBJ1-2|TRBD1
CASRRQGADGYTF
TGTGCCAGCAGACGACAGGGGGCTGATGGCTACACCTTC
>TRBV24-1|.|TRBJ2-1|TRBD1
CATSDRSPGTGGANNEQFF
TGTGCCACCAGTGACCGTAGTCCCGGGACAGGGGGCGCAAACAATGAGCAGTTCTTC
>TRBV4-2|.|TRBJ1-6|.
CASSQATPRDNSYNSPLHF
TGTGCCAGCAGCCAAGCTACGCCCAGGGACAACTCCTATAATTCACCCCTCCACTTT
>TRBV6-2/TRBV6-3|.|TRBJ2-7|TRBD1
CASSPRGTTYEQYF
TGTGCCAGCAGCCCCAGGGGGACCACCTACGAGCAGTACTTC
>TRBV7-9|.|TRBJ1-2|TRBD1
CASSLFEGTANGYTF
TGTGCCAGCAGCTTATTCGAAGGGACAGCAAATGGCTACACCTTC
>TRBV5-6|.|TRBJ2-7|TRBD2
CASRISGTTYEQYF
TGTGCCAGCAGGATTAGCGGGACAACCTACGAGCAGTACTTC
>TRBV7-9|.|TRBJ1-4|.
CASSLAGRQTNEKLFF
TGTGCCAGCAGCCTTGCTGGGAGGCAAACTAATGAAAAACTGTTTTTT
>TRBV10-2|.|TRBJ2-4|.
CARTYCGLLGKNIQYF
TGCGCCAGAACCTATTGTGGGCTCCTGGGCAAAAACATTCAGTACTTC
>TRBV27|.|TRBJ1-6|TRBD1
CASSQTARQGNSPLHF
TGTGCCAGCAGCCAAACGGCCCGACAGGGGAATTCACCCCTCCACTTT
>TRBV12-5|.|TRBJ1-5|.
CASGLVLGRVQPQHF
TGTGCTAGTGGTTTGGTACTAGGGCGCGTTCAGCCCCAGCATTTT
>TRBV4-3|.|TRBJ2-7|TRBD1
CASSHTGGQYEQYF
TGCGCCAGCAGCCATACAGGGGGACAATACGAGCAGTACTTC
>TRBV3-1/TRBV3-2|.|TRBJ1-5|.
CASSQDSVSQPQHF
TGTGCCAGCAGCCAGGACAGCGTCAGCCAGCCCCAGCATTTT
>TRBV24-1|many|TRBJ2-2|.
CATSDPAGGDTGELFF
TGTGCCACCAGTGATCCAGCGGGCGGGGACACCGGGGAGCTGTTTTTT
>TRBV27|few|TRBJ2-7|.
CASSLFLGSSYEQYF
TGTGCCAGCAGTCTTTTCTTAGGGAGCTCCTACGAGCAGTACTTC
>TRBV27|.|TRBJ1-2|.
CASSLRGSYGYTF
TGTGCCAGCAGTTTGAGAGGGTCCTATGGCTACACCTTC
>TRBV29-1|.|TRBJ2-7|TRBD2
CSVSGGMAYEQYF
TGCAGCGTTAGCGGGGGGATGGCCTACGAGCAGTACTTC
>TRBV11-1|.|TRBJ1-1|TRBD1
CASSFSGGSGTEAFF
TGTGCCAGCAGCTTCTCAGGGGGCTCGGGGACTGAAGCTTTCTTT
>TRBV6-2/TRBV6-3|.|TRBJ1-5|.
CASSSWGHPGQPQHF
TGTGCCAGCAGTTCGTGGGGACACCCCGGTCAGCCCCAGCATTTT
>TRBV7-3|.|TRBJ2-1|TRBD2
CASSLMRAGGRNEQFF
TGTGCCAGCAGCTTAATGCGGGCGGGGGGACGCAATGAGCAGTTCTTC
>TRBV28|.|TRBJ1-1|TRBD1
CASSGGRGSRTEAFF
TGTGCCAGCAGTGGAGGCAGGGGGTCTCGCACTGAAGCTTTCTTT
>TRBV9|many|TRBJ2-2|.
CASSVGVAGDTGELFF
TGTGCCAGCAGCGTAGGGGTCGCGGGTGACACCGGGGAGCTGTTTTTT
>TRBV7-8|.|TRBJ1-4|TRBD1
CASSSQPLRGLGEKLFF
TGTGCCAGCAGCTCCCAACCGCTGAGGGGGCTGGGTGAAAAACTGTTTTTT
>TRBV27|.|TRBJ1-4|.
CASSRPGGEKLFF
TGTGCCAGCAGTCGGCCTGGGGGGGAAAAACTGTTTTTT
>TRBV5-5|.|TRBJ1-1|.
CASSVTPNTEAFF
TGTGCCAGCAGCGTCACACCCAACACTGAAGCTTTCTTT
>TRBV6-6|once|TRBJ1-5|TRBD1
CASSKQGVVQPQHF
TGTGCCAGCAGCAAACAGGGGGTAGTTCAGCCCCAGCATTTT
>TRBV11-1|.|TRBJ1-5|TRBD1
CASSLTDRDQPQHF
TGTGCCAGCAGCTTAACGGACAGGGATCAGCCCCAGCATTTT
>TRBV3-1/TRBV3-2|.|TRBJ2-3|TRBD2
CASSQVVAGGGNTQYF
TGTGCCAGCAGCCAAGTGGTAGCGGGGGGGGGAAATACGCAGTATTTT
>TRBV30|.|TRBJ2-4|.
CAWSVGGLAKNIQYF
TGTGCCTGGAGTGTAGGCGGACTAGCCAAAAACATTCAGTACTTC